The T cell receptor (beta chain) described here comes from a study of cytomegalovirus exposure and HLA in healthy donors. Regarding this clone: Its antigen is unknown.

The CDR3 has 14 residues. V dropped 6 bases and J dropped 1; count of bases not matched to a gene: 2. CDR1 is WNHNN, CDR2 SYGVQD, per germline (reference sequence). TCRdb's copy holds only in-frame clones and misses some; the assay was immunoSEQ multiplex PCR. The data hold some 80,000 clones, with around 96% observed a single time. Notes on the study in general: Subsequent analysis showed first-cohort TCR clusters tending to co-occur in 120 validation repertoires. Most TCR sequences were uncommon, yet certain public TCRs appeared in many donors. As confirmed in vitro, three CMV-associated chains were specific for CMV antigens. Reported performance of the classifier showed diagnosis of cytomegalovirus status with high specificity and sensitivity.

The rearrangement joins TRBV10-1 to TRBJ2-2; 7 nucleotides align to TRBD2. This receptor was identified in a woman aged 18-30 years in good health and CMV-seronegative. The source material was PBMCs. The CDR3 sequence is CASRPSGNTGELFF. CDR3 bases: TGCGCCAGCAGGCCTAGCGGGAACACCGGGGAGCTGTTTTTT.